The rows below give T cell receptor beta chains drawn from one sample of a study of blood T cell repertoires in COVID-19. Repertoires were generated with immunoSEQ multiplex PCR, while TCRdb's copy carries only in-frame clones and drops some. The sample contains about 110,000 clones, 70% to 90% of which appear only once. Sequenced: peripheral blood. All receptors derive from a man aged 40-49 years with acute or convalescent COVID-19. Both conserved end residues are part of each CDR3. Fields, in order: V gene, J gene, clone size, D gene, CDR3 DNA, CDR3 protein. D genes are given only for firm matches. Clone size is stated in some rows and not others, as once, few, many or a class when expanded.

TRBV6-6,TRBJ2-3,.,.,TGTGCCAGCACCCCGGACTTACGCACAGATACGCAGTATTTT,CASTPDLRTDTQYF
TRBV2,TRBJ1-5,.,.,TGTGCCAGCAACCGGGGGGTGGGCAATCAGCCCCAGCATTTT,CASNRGVGNQPQHF
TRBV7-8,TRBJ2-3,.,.,TGTGCCAGCAGCTTCGGGACTGGACTCCTTCGAGGTGGTGATACGCAGTATTTT,CASSFGTGLLRGGDTQYF
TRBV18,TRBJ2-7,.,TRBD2,TGTGCCAGCTCACCTACACTAGCGGGGGACTCCTACGAGCAGTACTTC,CASSPTLAGDSYEQYF
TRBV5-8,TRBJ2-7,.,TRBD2,TGTGCCAGCAGCCGGACTAGCGGGGGGAGCTACGAGCAGTACTTC,CASSRTSGGSYEQYF
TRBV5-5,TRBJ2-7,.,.,TGTGCCAGCAGCTTGGGAGTTTACGAGCAGTACTTC,CASSLGVYEQYF
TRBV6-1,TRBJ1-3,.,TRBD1,TGTGCCAGCAGTGAAGCGCTGAGACAGGGTGTGTTAAACACCATATATTTT,CASSEALRQGVLNTIYF
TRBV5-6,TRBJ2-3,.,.,TGTGCCAGCAGCGGTATCCTGCAGGGGAACCCAGATACGCAGTATTTT,CASSGILQGNPDTQYF
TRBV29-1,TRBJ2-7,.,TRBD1,TGCAGCGTTGCCGGGACAGCCTACGAGCAGTACTTC,CSVAGTAYEQYF
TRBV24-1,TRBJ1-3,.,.,TGTGCCACCAGTGACCCCGGGACAAGTAACACCATATATTTT,CATSDPGTSNTIYF
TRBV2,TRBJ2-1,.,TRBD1,TGTGCCAGCAGCTCCGACAGGGGTATCTACAATGAGCAGTTCTTC,CASSSDRGIYNEQFF
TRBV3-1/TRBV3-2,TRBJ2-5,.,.,TGTGCCAGCAGCCCTTCAGAAGTGAAGACCCAGTACTTC,CASSPSEVKTQYF
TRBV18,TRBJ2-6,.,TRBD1,TGTGCCACGACCAGGGACAGGGTTTTATCTGGGGCCAACGTCCTGACTTTC,CATTRDRVLSGANVLTF
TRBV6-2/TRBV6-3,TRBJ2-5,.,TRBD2,TGTGCCAGCAGTGTTAGCGGGGTCCAAGAGACCCAGTACTTC,CASSVSGVQETQYF
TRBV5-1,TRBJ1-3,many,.,TGCGCCAGCAGCGGGGGGAGCTCTGGAAACACCATATATTTT,CASSGGSSGNTIYF
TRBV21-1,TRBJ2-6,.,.,TGTGCCAGCAGGGCCGGGGGACAGGGCGATTCTGGGGCCAACGTCCTGACTTTC,CASRAGGQGDSGANVLTF
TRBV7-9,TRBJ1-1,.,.,TGTGCCAGCAGCTTAGTTGGGGCTATTGAAGCTTTCTTT,CASSLVGAIEAFF
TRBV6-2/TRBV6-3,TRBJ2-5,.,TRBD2,TGTGCCAGCAGTTCCTTAGCGGGGCCAGGGACCCAGTACTTC,CASSSLAGPGTQYF
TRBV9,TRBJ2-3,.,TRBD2,TGTGCCAGCAGCGTAGGGGCAGGGACTAGCGGGGGCGATACGCAGTATTTT,CASSVGAGTSGGDTQYF
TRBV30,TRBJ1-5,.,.,TGTGCCTGGAGTGCGGGGAATGGCAATCAGCCCCAGCATTTT,CAWSAGNGNQPQHF
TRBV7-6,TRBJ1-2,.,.,TGTGCCAGCAGCTTAGCGCACGGGTTAGCTCCGGGCTACACCTTC,CASSLAHGLAPGYTF
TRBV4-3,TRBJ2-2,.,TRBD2,TGCGCCAGCAGCCAGAACGGGGGGGGTAACACCGGGGAGCTGTTTTTT,CASSQNGGGNTGELFF
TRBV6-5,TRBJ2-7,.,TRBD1,TGTGCCAGCAGCTGGACAGGGGAACAGTACTTC,CASSWTGEQYF
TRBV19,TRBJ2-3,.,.,TGTGCCAGTAGTATCGAGGCAGATACGCAGTATTTT,CASSIEADTQYF
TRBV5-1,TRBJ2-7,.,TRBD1,TGCGCCAGCGCTCAGGGGGCTTTGTACGAGCAGTACTTC,CASAQGALYEQYF
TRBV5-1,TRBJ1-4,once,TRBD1,TGCGCCAGCAGCTTGGATGGACAGGGCGCAACTAATGAAAAACTGTTTTTT,CASSLDGQGATNEKLFF
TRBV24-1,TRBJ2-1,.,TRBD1,TGTGCCACCAGTGGGACAGGGAGGAATGAGCAGTTCTTC,CATSGTGRNEQFF
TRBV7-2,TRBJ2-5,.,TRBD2,TGTGCCAGCAGCTCCCCCCAGACTAGCGCAACCCAAGAGACCCAGTACTTC,CASSSPQTSATQETQYF
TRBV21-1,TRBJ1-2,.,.,TGTGCCAGCAGGCGCCTGCCGAACTATGGCTACACCTTC,CASRRLPNYGYTF
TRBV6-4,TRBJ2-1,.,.,TGTGCCAGCGGCAGCGGGGACACCACCAATGAGCAGTTCTTC,CASGSGDTTNEQFF
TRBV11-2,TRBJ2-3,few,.,TGTGCCAGCAAGGACTATTACACAGATACGCAGTATTTT,CASKDYYTDTQYF
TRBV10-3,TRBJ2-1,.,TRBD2,TGTGCCATCGGTTGGCGGGGGGGCCGATACAATGAGCAGTTCTTC,CAIGWRGGRYNEQFF
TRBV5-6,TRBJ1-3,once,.,TGTGCCAGCAGCTTTCGCCAGGGTAGGGGTACTGGAAACACCATATATTTT,CASSFRQGRGTGNTIYF
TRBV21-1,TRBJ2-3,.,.,TGTGCCAGCAGCAAAGGTCCGGGACTAGGGATAGATACGCAGTATTTT,CASSKGPGLGIDTQYF
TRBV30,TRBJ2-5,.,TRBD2,TGTGCCTGGAACAGCGGCGGGGGGCTGTGGGAGACCCAGTACTTC,CAWNSGGGLWETQYF
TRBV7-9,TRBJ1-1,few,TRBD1,TGTGCCAGCACAAATGGGGGACAGGGAACTGCTGAAGCTTTCTTT,CASTNGGQGTAEAFF
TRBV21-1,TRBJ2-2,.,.,TGTGCCAGCAGCAATTTTAGGACAGGATACACCGGGGAGCTGTTTTTT,CASSNFRTGYTGELFF